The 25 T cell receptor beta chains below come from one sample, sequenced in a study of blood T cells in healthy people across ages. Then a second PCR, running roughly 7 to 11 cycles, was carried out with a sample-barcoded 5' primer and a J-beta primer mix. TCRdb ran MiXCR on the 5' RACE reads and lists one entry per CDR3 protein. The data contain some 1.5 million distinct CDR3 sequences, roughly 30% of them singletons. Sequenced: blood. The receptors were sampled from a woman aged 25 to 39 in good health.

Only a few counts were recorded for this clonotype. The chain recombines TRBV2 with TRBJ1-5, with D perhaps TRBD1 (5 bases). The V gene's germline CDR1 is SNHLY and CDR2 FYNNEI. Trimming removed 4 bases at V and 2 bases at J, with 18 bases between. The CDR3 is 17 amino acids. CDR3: CASSGAGSQSGNQPQHF. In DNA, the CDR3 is TGTGCCAGCAGTGGAGCAGGGTCCCAAAGCGGCAATCAGCCCCAGCATTTT.

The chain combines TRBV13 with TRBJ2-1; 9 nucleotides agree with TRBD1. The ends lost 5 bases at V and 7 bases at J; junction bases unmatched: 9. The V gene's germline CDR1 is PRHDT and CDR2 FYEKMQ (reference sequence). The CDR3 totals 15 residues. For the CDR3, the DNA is TGTGCCAGCAGCGTCCCCGGGACAGGGATAAATGAGCAGTTCTTC. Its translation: CASSVPGTGINEQFF.

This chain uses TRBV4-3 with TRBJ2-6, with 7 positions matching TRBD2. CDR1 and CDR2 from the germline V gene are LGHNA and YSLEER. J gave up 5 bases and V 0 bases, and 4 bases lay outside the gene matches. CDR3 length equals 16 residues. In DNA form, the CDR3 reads TGCGCCAGCAGCCAAGAGGGGGGGTCGAGGGCCAACGTCCTGACTTTC. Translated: CASSQEGGSRANVLTF.

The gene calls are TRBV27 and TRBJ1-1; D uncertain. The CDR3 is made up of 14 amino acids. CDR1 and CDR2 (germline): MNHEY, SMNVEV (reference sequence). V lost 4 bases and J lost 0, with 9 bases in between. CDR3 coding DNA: TGTGCCAGCAGTTCCAAGGACGTGAACACTGAAGCTTTCTTT. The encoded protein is CASSSKDVNTEAFF.

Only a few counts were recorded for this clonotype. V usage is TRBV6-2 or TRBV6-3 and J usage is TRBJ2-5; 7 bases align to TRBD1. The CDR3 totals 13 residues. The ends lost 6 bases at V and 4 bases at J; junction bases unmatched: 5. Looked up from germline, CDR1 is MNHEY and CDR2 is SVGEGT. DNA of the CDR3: TGTGCCAGCAGCGACAGGGTATCAGAGACCCAGTACTTC. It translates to CASSDRVSETQYF.

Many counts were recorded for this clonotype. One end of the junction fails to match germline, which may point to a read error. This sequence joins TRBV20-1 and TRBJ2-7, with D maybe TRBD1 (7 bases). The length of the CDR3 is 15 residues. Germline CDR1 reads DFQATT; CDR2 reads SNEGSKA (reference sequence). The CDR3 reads CSARDSSGGSFEQYF. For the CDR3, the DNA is TGCAGTGCTAGAGATTCCTCAGGGGGGTCCTTCGAGCAGTACTTC.

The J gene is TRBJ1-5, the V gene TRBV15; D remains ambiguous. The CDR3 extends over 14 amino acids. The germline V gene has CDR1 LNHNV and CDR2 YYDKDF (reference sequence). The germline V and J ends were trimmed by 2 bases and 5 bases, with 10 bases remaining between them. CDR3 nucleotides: TGTGCCACCAGCAGAAAGAGCTGGGATCAGCCCCAGCATTTT. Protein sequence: CATSRKSWDQPQHF.

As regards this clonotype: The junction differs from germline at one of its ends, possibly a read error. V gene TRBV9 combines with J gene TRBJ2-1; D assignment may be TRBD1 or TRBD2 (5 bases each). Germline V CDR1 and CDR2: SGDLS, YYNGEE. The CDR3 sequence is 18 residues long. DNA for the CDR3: TGTGCCAGCATCGTAGATGACAACCGAGGGGCTCCCTACAATGAGCAGTTCTTC. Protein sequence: CASIVDDNRGAPYNEQFF. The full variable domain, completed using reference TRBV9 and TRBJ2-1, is DSGVTQTPKHLITATGQRVTLRCSPRSGDLSVYWYQQSLDQGLQFLIQYYNGEERAKGNILERFSAQQFPDLHSELNLSSLELGDSALYFCASIVDDNRGAPYNEQFFGPGTRLTVL.

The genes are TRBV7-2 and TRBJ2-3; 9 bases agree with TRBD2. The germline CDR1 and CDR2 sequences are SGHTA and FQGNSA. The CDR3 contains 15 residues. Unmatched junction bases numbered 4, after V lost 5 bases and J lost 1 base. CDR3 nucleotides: TGTGCCAGCAGCCCGGTAGCGGGGGGCACAGATACGCAGTATTTT. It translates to CASSPVAGGTDTQYF.

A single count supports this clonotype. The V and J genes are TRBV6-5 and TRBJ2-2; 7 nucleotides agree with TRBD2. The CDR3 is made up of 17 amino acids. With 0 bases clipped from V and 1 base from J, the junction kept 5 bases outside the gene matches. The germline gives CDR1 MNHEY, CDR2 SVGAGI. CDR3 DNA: TGTGCCAGCAGTTACTCGTACGCTAGCGGGAACACCGGGGAGCTGTTTTTT. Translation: CASSYSYASGNTGELFF.

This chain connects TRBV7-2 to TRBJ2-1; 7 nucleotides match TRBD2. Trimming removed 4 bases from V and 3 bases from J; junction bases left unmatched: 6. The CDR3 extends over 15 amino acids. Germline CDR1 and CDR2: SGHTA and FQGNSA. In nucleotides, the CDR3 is TGTGCCAGCAGCTCCGAGCGGGGATACTACAATGAGCAGTTCTTC. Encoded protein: CASSSERGYYNEQFF.

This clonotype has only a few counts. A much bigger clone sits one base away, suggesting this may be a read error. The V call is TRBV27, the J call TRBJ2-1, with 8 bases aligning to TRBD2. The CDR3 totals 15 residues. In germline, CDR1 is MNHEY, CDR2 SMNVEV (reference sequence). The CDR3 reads CASSLTSASYNERFF. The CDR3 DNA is TGTGCCAGCAGTTTGACTAGCGCGTCCTACAATGAGCGGTTCTTC.

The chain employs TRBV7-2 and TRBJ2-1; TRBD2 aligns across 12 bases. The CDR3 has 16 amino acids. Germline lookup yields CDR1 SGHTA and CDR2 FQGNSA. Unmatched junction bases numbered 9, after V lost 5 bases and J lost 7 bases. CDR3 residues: CASSPTGTSGRNEQFF. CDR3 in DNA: TGTGCCAGCAGCCCTACCGGGACTAGCGGGCGTAATGAGCAGTTCTTC.

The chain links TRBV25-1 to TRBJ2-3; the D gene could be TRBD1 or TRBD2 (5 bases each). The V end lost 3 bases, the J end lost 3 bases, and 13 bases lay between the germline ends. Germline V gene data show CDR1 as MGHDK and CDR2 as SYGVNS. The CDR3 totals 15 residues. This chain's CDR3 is CASSDRDGWTDTQYF. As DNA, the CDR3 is TGTGCCAGCAGTGATCGGGACGGATGGACAGATACGCAGTATTTT.

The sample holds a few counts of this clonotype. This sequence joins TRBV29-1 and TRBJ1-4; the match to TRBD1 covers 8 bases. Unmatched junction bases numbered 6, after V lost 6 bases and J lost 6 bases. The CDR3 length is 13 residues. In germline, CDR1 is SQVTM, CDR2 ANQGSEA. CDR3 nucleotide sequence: TGCAGCGTCTCCGACAGGGGTTATGAAAAACTGTTTTTT. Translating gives CSVSDRGYEKLFF.

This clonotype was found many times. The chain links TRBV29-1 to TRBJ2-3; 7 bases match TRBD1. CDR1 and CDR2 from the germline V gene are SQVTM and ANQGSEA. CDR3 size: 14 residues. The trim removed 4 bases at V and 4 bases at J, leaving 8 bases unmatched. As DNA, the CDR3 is TGCAGCGTTGCCCCCCCGGACAGGCCAGATACGCAGTATTTT. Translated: CSVAPPDRPDTQYF.

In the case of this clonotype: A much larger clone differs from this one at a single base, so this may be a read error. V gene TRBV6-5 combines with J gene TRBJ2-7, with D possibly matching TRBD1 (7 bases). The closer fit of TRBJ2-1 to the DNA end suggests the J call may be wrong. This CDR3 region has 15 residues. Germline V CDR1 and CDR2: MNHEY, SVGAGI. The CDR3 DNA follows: TGTGCCAGCAGTTTCCGGAGGGGGCCCCGATCTGAGCAGTTCTTC. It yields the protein CASSFRRGPRSEQFF.

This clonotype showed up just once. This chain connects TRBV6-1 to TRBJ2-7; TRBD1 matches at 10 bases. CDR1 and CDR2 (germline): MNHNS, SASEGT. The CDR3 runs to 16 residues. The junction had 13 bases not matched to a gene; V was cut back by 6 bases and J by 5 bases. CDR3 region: CASSPLVPGQGNEQYF. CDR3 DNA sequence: TGTGCCAGCAGCCCCCTCGTCCCGGGACAGGGGAACGAGCAGTACTTC.

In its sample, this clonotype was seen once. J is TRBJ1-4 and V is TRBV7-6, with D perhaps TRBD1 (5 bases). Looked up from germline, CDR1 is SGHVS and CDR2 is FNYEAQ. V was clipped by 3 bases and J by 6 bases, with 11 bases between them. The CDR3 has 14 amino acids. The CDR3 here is CASSFAGPDEKLFF. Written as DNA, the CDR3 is TGTGCCAGCAGCTTCGCAGGGCCTGATGAAAAACTGTTTTTT.

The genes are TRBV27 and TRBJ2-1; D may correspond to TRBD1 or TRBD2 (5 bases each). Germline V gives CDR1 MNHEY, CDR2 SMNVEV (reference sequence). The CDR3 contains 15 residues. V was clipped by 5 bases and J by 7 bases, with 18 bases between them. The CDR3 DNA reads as TGTGCCAGCAGTCTCCGGGACCTCCCAGGGAATGAGCAGTTCTTC. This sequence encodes CASSLRDLPGNEQFF.

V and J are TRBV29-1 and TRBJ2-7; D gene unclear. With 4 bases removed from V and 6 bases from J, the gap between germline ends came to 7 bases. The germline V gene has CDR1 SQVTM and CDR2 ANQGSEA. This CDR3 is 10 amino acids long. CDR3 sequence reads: CSVVSAEQYF. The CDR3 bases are TGCAGCGTTGTGTCGGCCGAGCAGTACTTC.

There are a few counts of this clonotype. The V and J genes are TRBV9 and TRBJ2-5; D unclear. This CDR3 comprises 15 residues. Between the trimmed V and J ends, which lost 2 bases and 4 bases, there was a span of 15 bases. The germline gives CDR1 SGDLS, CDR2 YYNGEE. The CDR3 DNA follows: TGTGCCAGCAGCGTCGAAGGCAGCCAGCGAGAGACCCAGTACTTC. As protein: CASSVEGSQRETQYF.

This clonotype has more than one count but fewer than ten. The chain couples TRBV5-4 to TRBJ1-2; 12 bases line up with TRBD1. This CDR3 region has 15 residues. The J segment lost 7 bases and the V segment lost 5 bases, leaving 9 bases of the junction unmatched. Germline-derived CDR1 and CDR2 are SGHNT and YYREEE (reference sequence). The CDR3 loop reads CASRPRGTGGRGYTF. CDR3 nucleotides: TGTGCCAGCAGGCCCCGGGGGACAGGGGGCCGTGGCTACACCTTC.

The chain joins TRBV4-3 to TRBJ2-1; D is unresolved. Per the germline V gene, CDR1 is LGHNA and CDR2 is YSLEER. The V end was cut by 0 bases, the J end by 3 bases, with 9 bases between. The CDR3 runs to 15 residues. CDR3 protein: CASSQEELNYNEQFF. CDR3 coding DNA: TGCGCCAGCAGCCAAGAGGAACTTAACTACAATGAGCAGTTCTTC.

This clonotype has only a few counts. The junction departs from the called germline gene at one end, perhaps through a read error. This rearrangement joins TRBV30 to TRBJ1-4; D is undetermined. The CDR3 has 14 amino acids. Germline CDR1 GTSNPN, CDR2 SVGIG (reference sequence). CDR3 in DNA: TGTGCTTGCAAAGTGCCGGCGGCTAAGGAAAAACTGTTTTTT. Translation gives CACKVPAAKEKLFF.